The rows below give T cell receptor beta chains drawn from one sample of a study of shared clonotypes between healthy human individuals. Assay used: immunoSEQ multiplex PCR; TCRdb lists only in-frame clones, some missing. Of 2 million to 2.5 million clones listed, 85% to 95% were seen once; the top ten hold 0.39%. The sample comprised naive CD4+ T cells from PBMCs. The receptors were gathered from a man aged 18 to 29 in good health. Some clones in this sample may be carry-over from other donors' samples. Each CDR3 is given with its conserved first and last residue. The order of the fields is D gene, CDR3 length, J gene, clone size, V gene, CDR3 DNA, CDR3 protein. The D gene is left open where the match is weak. Expanded clones are given a class, and other clones once, few, many or no size at all.

d_call: .; cdr3_length: 14; j_call: TRBJ1-1; clone_size: .; v_call: TRBV5-1; cdr3_nt: TGCGCCAGCAGCTTGGGATTGATGAACACTGAAGCTTTCTTT; cdr3_aa: CASSLGLMNTEAFF
d_call: .; cdr3_length: 14; j_call: TRBJ1-5; clone_size: few; v_call: TRBV7-2; cdr3_nt: TGTGCCAGCAGCCCAGACAGTCCCTGGCAGCCCCAGCATTTT; cdr3_aa: CASSPDSPWQPQHF
d_call: .; cdr3_length: 15; j_call: TRBJ1-3; clone_size: .; v_call: TRBV7-3; cdr3_nt: TGTCCCCGGAGGGGCCAGGCCCGCTCTGGAAACACCATATATTTT; cdr3_aa: CPRRGQARSGNTIYF
d_call: .; cdr3_length: 13; j_call: TRBJ2-3; clone_size: .; v_call: TRBV6-1; cdr3_nt: TGTGCCAGCAGTGATCAGGTGGAAGATACGCAGTATTTT; cdr3_aa: CASSDQVEDTQYF
d_call: .; cdr3_length: 13; j_call: TRBJ1-2; clone_size: .; v_call: TRBV28; cdr3_nt: TGTGCCACTAGCAGGATATTCGGGGTTGGCTACACCTTC; cdr3_aa: CATSRIFGVGYTF
d_call: .; cdr3_length: 13; j_call: TRBJ1-2; clone_size: .; v_call: TRBV11-2; cdr3_nt: TGTGCCAGCAGCTTAGATCCAGTTTATGGCTACACCTTC; cdr3_aa: CASSLDPVYGYTF
d_call: TRBD1; cdr3_length: 19; j_call: TRBJ2-6; clone_size: .; v_call: TRBV27; cdr3_nt: TGTGCCAGCAGTTTATACAGGGGCGTATCTGACTCTGGGGCCAACGTCCTGACTTTC; cdr3_aa: CASSLYRGVSDSGANVLTF
d_call: .; cdr3_length: 10; j_call: TRBJ2-1; clone_size: .; v_call: TRBV27; cdr3_nt: TGTGCCAGCGGTTACAATGAGCAGTTCTTC; cdr3_aa: CASGYNEQFF
d_call: .; cdr3_length: 13; j_call: TRBJ2-1; clone_size: .; v_call: TRBV4-3; cdr3_nt: TGCGCCAGCAGCCTCAGGGCCTACAATGAGCAGTTCTTC; cdr3_aa: CASSLRAYNEQFF
d_call: TRBD2; cdr3_length: 15; j_call: TRBJ2-1; clone_size: .; v_call: TRBV10-2; cdr3_nt: TGCGCCAGCAGATATAGCGGGATAGCGGGTAATGAGCAGTTCTTC; cdr3_aa: CASRYSGIAGNEQFF
d_call: .; cdr3_length: 15; j_call: TRBJ1-4; clone_size: .; v_call: TRBV7-2; cdr3_nt: TGTGCCAGCAGCTTAATGGGCAGTTATAATGAAAAACTGTTTTTT; cdr3_aa: CASSLMGSYNEKLFF
d_call: .; cdr3_length: 14; j_call: TRBJ2-4; clone_size: .; v_call: TRBV6-5; cdr3_nt: TGTGCCAGCAGTTCCCGGGACCCCAAAAACATTCAGTACTTC; cdr3_aa: CASSSRDPKNIQYF
d_call: TRBD1; cdr3_length: 16; j_call: TRBJ2-3; clone_size: .; v_call: TRBV27; cdr3_nt: TGTGCCAGCAGTTCCAGGACAGGGGGGGGTGCAGATACGCAGTATTTT; cdr3_aa: CASSSRTGGGADTQYF
d_call: TRBD2; cdr3_length: 12; j_call: TRBJ2-7; clone_size: .; v_call: TRBV29-1; cdr3_nt: TGCAGCGTTGTTCGGGCGGGAGTCGAGCAGTACTTC; cdr3_aa: CSVVRAGVEQYF
d_call: TRBD2; cdr3_length: 16; j_call: TRBJ2-3; clone_size: .; v_call: TRBV6-6; cdr3_nt: TGTGCCAGCACCGATACTAGCGGGAGCTCGGTAGATACGCAGTATTTT; cdr3_aa: CASTDTSGSSVDTQYF
d_call: .; cdr3_length: 15; j_call: TRBJ1-3; clone_size: once; v_call: TRBV5-4; cdr3_nt: TGTGCCAGCAGCTTGGATGGTGGGTTTGGAAACACCATATATTTT; cdr3_aa: CASSLDGGFGNTIYF
d_call: .; cdr3_length: 14; j_call: TRBJ1-5; clone_size: .; v_call: TRBV27; cdr3_nt: TGTGCCAGCAGTTTAAGGCCCTTTGGTCAGCCCCAGCATTTT; cdr3_aa: CASSLRPFGQPQHF
d_call: .; cdr3_length: 11; j_call: TRBJ1-2; clone_size: .; v_call: TRBV6-5; cdr3_nt: TGTGCCAGCAGTTCCTTCTATGGCTACACCTTC; cdr3_aa: CASSSFYGYTF
d_call: .; cdr3_length: 14; j_call: TRBJ2-5; clone_size: .; v_call: TRBV27; cdr3_nt: TGTGCCAGCAGTTTAATTCCAGCGGGACAGAGCCAGTACTTC; cdr3_aa: CASSLIPAGQSQYF
d_call: .; cdr3_length: 16; j_call: TRBJ1-2; clone_size: .; v_call: TRBV5-1; cdr3_nt: TGCGCCAGCAGCCCGTCTGGGACCCCGACGGGGGTTGGCTACACCTTC; cdr3_aa: CASSPSGTPTGVGYTF
d_call: .; cdr3_length: 17; j_call: TRBJ1-1; clone_size: .; v_call: TRBV4-1; cdr3_nt: TGCGCCAGCAGCCAAGATGTGGTCCAGACTCTGAACACTGAAGCTTTCTTT; cdr3_aa: CASSQDVVQTLNTEAFF
d_call: .; cdr3_length: 14; j_call: TRBJ1-2; clone_size: .; v_call: TRBV5-4; cdr3_nt: TGTGCCAGCAGCGGGGTTGGGGGCGGCTATGGCTACACCTTC; cdr3_aa: CASSGVGGGYGYTF
d_call: TRBD1; cdr3_length: 14; j_call: TRBJ2-7; clone_size: .; v_call: TRBV9; cdr3_nt: TGTGCCAGCAGCCAGGACAGGGGTTCCTACGAGCAGTACTTC; cdr3_aa: CASSQDRGSYEQYF
d_call: TRBD2; cdr3_length: 14; j_call: TRBJ2-1; clone_size: .; v_call: TRBV30; cdr3_nt: TGTGCCTGGAGGGGACTAGCGGCTACGGGGAAGCAGTTCTTC; cdr3_aa: CAWRGLAATGKQFF
d_call: .; cdr3_length: 12; j_call: TRBJ2-1; clone_size: .; v_call: TRBV7-2; cdr3_nt: TGTGCCAGCAGCTTTGGCCCCCGGGAGCAGTTCTTC; cdr3_aa: CASSFGPREQFF
d_call: .; cdr3_length: 12; j_call: TRBJ2-7; clone_size: .; v_call: TRBV18; cdr3_nt: TGTGCCAGCTCACCTTCATGGGGAGAGCAGTACTTC; cdr3_aa: CASSPSWGEQYF
d_call: .; cdr3_length: 14; j_call: TRBJ2-7; clone_size: .; v_call: TRBV7-2; cdr3_nt: TGTGCCAGCAGCTTAGGAGTTTTCCCGTACGAGCAGTACTTC; cdr3_aa: CASSLGVFPYEQYF
d_call: .; cdr3_length: 13; j_call: TRBJ1-1; clone_size: .; v_call: TRBV10-3; cdr3_nt: TGTGCCATCACACACAGGCAGAACACTGAAGCTTTCTTT; cdr3_aa: CAITHRQNTEAFF
d_call: TRBD2; cdr3_length: 15; j_call: TRBJ2-1; clone_size: once; v_call: TRBV28; cdr3_nt: TGTGCCAGCAGTTCCTGGACTAGCGGGAGCCCTGAGCAGTTCTTC; cdr3_aa: CASSSWTSGSPEQFF
d_call: .; cdr3_length: 14; j_call: TRBJ1-1; clone_size: few; v_call: TRBV28; cdr3_nt: TGTGCCAGCAGTTTCCCCTACACAGGATCTGAAGCTTTCTTT; cdr3_aa: CASSFPYTGSEAFF
d_call: .; cdr3_length: 13; j_call: TRBJ2-7; clone_size: .; v_call: TRBV11-2; cdr3_nt: TGTGCCAGCAGCCTGGCAGGGACCTACGAGCAGTACTTC; cdr3_aa: CASSLAGTYEQYF
d_call: .; cdr3_length: 16; j_call: TRBJ1-4; clone_size: .; v_call: TRBV5-5; cdr3_nt: TGTGCCAGCAGCTTGTCCAGGGCCGCAACTAATGAAAAACTGTTTTTT; cdr3_aa: CASSLSRAATNEKLFF
d_call: TRBD1; cdr3_length: 16; j_call: TRBJ2-2; clone_size: few; v_call: TRBV15; cdr3_nt: TGTGCCACCAGCAGAGGAGGACAGGGGGCGGCCGGGGAGCTGTTTTTT; cdr3_aa: CATSRGGQGAAGELFF
d_call: .; cdr3_length: 14; j_call: TRBJ1-2; clone_size: .; v_call: TRBV6-1; cdr3_nt: TGTGCCAGCAGGCTTGGGACGGTGGTCTATGGCTACACCTTC; cdr3_aa: CASRLGTVVYGYTF
d_call: .; cdr3_length: 13; j_call: TRBJ2-7; clone_size: .; v_call: TRBV10-3; cdr3_nt: TGTGCCATCAGTGATGAACCAGCTTCCGAGCAGTACTTC; cdr3_aa: CAISDEPASEQYF
d_call: .; cdr3_length: 11; j_call: TRBJ2-7; clone_size: .; v_call: TRBV29-1; cdr3_nt: TGCAGCGTGATGTGGCAGGAAGAGCAGTACTTC; cdr3_aa: CSVMWQEEQYF
d_call: .; cdr3_length: 13; j_call: TRBJ2-7; clone_size: .; v_call: TRBV15; cdr3_nt: TGTGCCACCAGCACCCGAGACAGCTACGAGCAGTACTTC; cdr3_aa: CATSTRDSYEQYF
d_call: .; cdr3_length: 13; j_call: TRBJ1-5; clone_size: .; v_call: TRBV15; cdr3_nt: TGTGCCACCGGACCTTTTTTGAGTCAGCCCCAGCATTTT; cdr3_aa: CATGPFLSQPQHF